This TCR beta chain originates from a study of metastatic and nonmetastatic thyroid tumors. TCRdb re-called the PCR reads via MiXCR. Seen here are over 35,000 clones, roughly 12% observed once, and the top ten hold approximately 9.5%. Ahead of thyroid surgery, no patient had received treatment of any kind. This clone was found many times. Its specificity is not known. General observations from the study: TCR beta diversity was reportedly significantly higher in malignant thyroid tumors than benign nodules, in blood and tumor.

The J segment lost 8 bases and the V segment lost 5 bases, leaving 5 bases of the junction unmatched. The CDR3 covers 13 residues. Per germline, CDR1 LGHDT and CDR2 YNNKEL (reference sequence). Sequencing input: blood. The source is a female donor with papillary thyroid cancer or a benign thyroid nodule (not recorded which). Some clones in this sample may be carry-over from other donors' samples. This chain connects TRBV3-1 to TRBJ2-1, with TRBD2 identical over 8 bases. CDR3 residues: CASSGLALDEQFF. The CDR3 region has the DNA TGTGCCAGCAGCGGACTAGCTCTCGATGAGCAGTTCTTC.